This T cell receptor (beta chain) derives from a study of cytomegalovirus exposure and HLA in healthy donors. Each of the donors was a healthy bone marrow donor. Germline V gene lookup returns CDR1 SEHNR and CDR2 FQNEAQ (reference sequence). This CDR3 has 16 amino acids. 60 Vbeta and 13 Jbeta primers were used in PCR. The data were produced by immunoSEQ multiplex PCR, yet TCRdb's version contains in-frame clones alone and is incomplete. The listing contains 65,000 to 85,000 clones. Findings of the study overall: Later analysis reportedly placed an Asian-associated ancestry cluster below the approximately 700-donor mean in N-insertions. Later analysis showed most CMV-associated TCR beta chains appearing HLA-restricted. In a later analysis, across HLA loci, associated TCR counts were highest for DRB1, lowest for HLA-C.

To note about this clone: Antigen unknown.

The receptor's source is a female donor in good health and CMV-seropositive. Sequencing used PBMCs. V usage is TRBV7-9 and J usage is TRBJ2-5; D possibly corresponds to TRBD2 (5 bases). The DNA end is more similar to TRBJ2-7, so the J call may be wrong. Here the CDR3 DNA reads TGTGCCAGCAGCTCAACGGTAGCGTGGTGGGCATACGAGCAGTACTTC. Amino acids: CASSSTVAWWAYEQYF.